This TCR beta chain was recovered during a study of cytomegalovirus exposure and HLA in healthy donors. Per the germline V gene, CDR1 is SNHLY and CDR2 is FYNNEI. The CDR3 is 13 amino acids. The germline V and J ends were trimmed by 8 bases and 7 bases, with 17 bases remaining between them. PCR used 60 Vbeta primers and 13 Jbeta primers. Sequencing used immunoSEQ multiplex PCR; TCRdb keeps in-frame clones, though not all of them. Of tens of thousands of clones in the sample, 75% to 90% were seen once. This clone was counted between two and nine times. What it binds is unknown. The study's findings and limits: Accurate prediction of most subjects' HLA-A and HLA-B alleles from TCR beta sequences was reported. A likely sequencing artifact accounted for one observed cluster of highly shared sequence variants. The authors later found HLA-associated TCR beta chains more clonally expanded than equally common others.

V is TRBV2 and J is TRBJ1-1; D perhaps matches TRBD1 (6 bases). This receptor was taken from a young woman in good health and CMV-seropositive. Material: PBMCs. CDR3 loop: CASGGGTRNEAFF. CDR3 DNA: TGTGCCAGCGGGGGCGGTACACGGAATGAAGCTTTCTTT.